The sequence of this T cell receptor (beta chain) was determined in a study of CD8 T cells in Susac syndrome. Random hexamers were used to reverse transcribe 0.5 to 1 ug of RNA. Amplification of TCR beta CDR3 used immunoSEQ multiplex PCR across 54 Vbeta and 13 Jbeta. MiXCR, applied by TCRdb to the immunoSEQ multiplex PCR reads, yields one record per CDR3 protein. The data contain a few hundred thousand distinct CDR3 sequences, about 89% of them singletons. Overall study findings and caveats: It was acknowledged in the study that its TCR sequencing and HLA analysis involved a relatively small number of individuals.

V shed 5 bases and J shed 0 bases, with 5 bases lying between them. Looked up from germline, CDR1 is SGHVS and CDR2 is FNYEAQ. This CDR3 has 13 residues. Sequencing of TCR beta was performed on blood CD8+ T cells and on blood CD4+ T cells. Bulk CD8+ and CD4+ cells came from magnetic negative isolation; CD8+ TEMRA by FACS. Worth noting for this clonotype: Its antigen is unidentified.

Material: CD8+ T cells from PBMCs. The TCR originated in a human donor with multiple sclerosis. The chain carries TRBV7-6 and TRBJ2-1; unclear D gene. DNA for the CDR3: TGTGCCAGCAGCCCTAACTCCTACAATGAGCAGTTCTTC. This gives the protein CASSPNSYNEQFF.